This T cell receptor beta chain was found in a study of blood T cell repertoires in COVID-19. For the study at large: The United States, Italy and Spain provided the acute and convalescent COVID-19 samples. Nucleic acid was either cDNA or gDNA, and it came from T cells, B-cell-depleted T cells, or PBMCs.

Trimming removed 0 bases at V and 6 bases at J, with 17 bases between. This CDR3 is 16 amino acids long. The V gene's germline CDR1 is SGHTA and CDR2 FQGNSA. TCRdb's copy holds only in-frame clones and misses some; the assay was immunoSEQ multiplex PCR. The top ten hold around 2% of the sample, which has roughly 150,000 clones, 85% to 95% seen once. Specimen: peripheral blood. V usage is TRBV7-2 and J usage is TRBJ2-5; tentative D call: TRBD2 (5 bases). The TCR originated in a woman aged 60-75 years with COVID-19, enrolled during active disease. The CDR3 loop reads CASSLAVGVVLQTQYF. Written as DNA, the CDR3 is TGTGCCAGCAGCTTAGCGGTGGGAGTAGTGTTACAGACCCAGTACTTC.